This entry concerns a single T cell receptor beta chain. Its antigen is unknown. Each CDR3 protein is one row after TCRdb ran MiXCR on the RT-PCR reads. The table includes 550,000 to 800,000 distinct CDR3 sequences, approximately 15% detected once. The data were obtained in a study of response to subunit inactivated influenza vaccine. Study conclusions and caveats: Authors proposed each seasonal influenza vaccination draws in few new T cells.

With 4 bases removed from V and 1 base from J, the gap between germline ends came to 16 bases. Per germline, CDR1 SGHRS and CDR2 YFSETQ. The CDR3 is 16 residues long. The sequence derives from a man aged 50-60 years who received an inactivated influenza vaccine. The chain combines TRBV5-1 with TRBJ2-3; a weak D match, TRBD2 (6 bases). The sequencing used PBMCs from blood, collected approximately 12 days after vaccination. The CDR3 DNA reads as TGCGCCAGCAGCCCGGCTGCGGGATGGGGCACAGATACGCAGTATTTT. The encoded protein is CASSPAAGWGTDTQYF.